The rows below give T cell receptor beta chains drawn from one sample of a study of T cell responses to AZD1222 COVID-19 vaccine. The repertoire was sequenced with immunoSEQ multiplex PCR; TCRdb's copy has only in-frame clones and lacks some. Of 150,000 to 200,000 clones in the sample, 87% were seen once. The sample consisted of peripheral blood, taken on day 0 of AZD1222 vaccination. These receptors came from an adult in good health. Both conserved end residues are part of each CDR3. D genes are given only for firm matches. Clone sizes are given selectively: once, few, many, or a class where the clone is expanded.

V	size	D	length	J	CDR3	DNA
TRBV10-1	.	.	14	TRBJ1-1	CASSRDFSSTEAFF	TGCGCCAGCTCTCGGGACTTCAGCTCCACTGAAGCTTTCTTT
TRBV27	few	TRBD2	17	TRBJ2-7	CASSSTSGGWGPYEQYF	TGTGCCAGCAGTTCCACCTCGGGAGGGTGGGGACCCTACGAGCAGTACTTC
TRBV19	.	TRBD2	16	TRBJ2-3	CASSKVVAGGYDTQYF	TGTGCCAGTAGTAAGGTAGTAGCGGGAGGGTATGATACGCAGTATTTT
TRBV18	.	TRBD1	16	TRBJ1-1	CASSPTRTGVNTEAFF	TGTGCCAGCTCACCAACTCGGACAGGGGTGAACACTGAAGCTTTCTTT
TRBV5-6	once	TRBD1	14	TRBJ1-6	CASSLGQLNSPLHF	TGTGCCAGCAGTCTGGGACAGCTCAATTCACCCCTCCACTTT
TRBV6-5	few	.	14	TRBJ1-5	CASRLRDGNQPQHF	TGTGCCAGCAGACTCCGGGACGGCAATCAGCCCCAGCATTTT
TRBV6-5	.	.	13	TRBJ1-1	CASRPGVNTEAFF	TGTGCCAGCAGGCCCGGGGTGAACACTGAAGCTTTCTTT
TRBV2	.	.	13	TRBJ2-7	CASSGVGTYEQYF	TGTGCCAGCAGTGGGGTCGGAACCTACGAGCAGTACTTC
TRBV6-1	.	TRBD2	17	TRBJ2-7	CASSDGTSGRAHYEQYF	TGTGCCAGCAGTGATGGGACTAGCGGGAGGGCCCACTACGAGCAGTACTTC
TRBV7-2	.	TRBD1	19	TRBJ2-6	CASSATGTAFSSGANVLTF	TGTGCCAGCAGCGCGACAGGGACAGCTTTCTCCTCTGGGGCCAACGTCCTGACTTTC
TRBV12-3/TRBV12-4	.	TRBD1	11	TRBJ2-1	CASSSQGERFF	TGTGCCAGCAGTTCTCAGGGGGAGCGGTTCTTC
TRBV21-1	.	.	14	TRBJ2-3	CASRGSGRRDTQYF	TGTGCCAGCAGAGGGAGCGGGAGAAGGGATACGCAGTATTTT
TRBV30	.	TRBD1	12	TRBJ1-1	CAWSGGTAEAFF	TGTGCCTGGAGTGGAGGGACAGCTGAAGCTTTCTTT
TRBV5-5	.	TRBD1	15	TRBJ1-1	CASSSYRGRNTEAFF	TGTGCCAGCAGCTCCTACAGGGGACGTAACACTGAAGCTTTCTTT
TRBV28	.	.	17	TRBJ1-5	CASSLMGGSISNQPQHF	TGTGCCAGCAGCCTAATGGGGGGCTCTATTAGCAATCAGCCCCAGCATTTT
TRBV28	.	.	13	TRBJ1-4	CASHPGGNEKLFF	TGTGCCAGCCACCCGGGGGGGAATGAAAAACTGTTTTTT
TRBV11-3	.	.	14	TRBJ2-1	CASSTTGSYNEQFF	TGTGCCAGCAGCACGACAGGCTCCTACAATGAGCAGTTCTTC
TRBV7-3	.	.	17	TRBJ1-6	CASSLFPQGSYNSPLHF	TGTGCCAGCAGCTTATTTCCACAGGGCTCCTATAATTCACCCCTCCACTTT
TRBV21-1	.	.	18	TRBJ2-5	CASSTPWTSGRVLETQYF	TGTGCCAGCAGCACCCCCTGGACTAGCGGGAGGGTATTGGAGACCCAGTACTTC
TRBV7-6	.	TRBD1	15	TRBJ2-7	CASSLPGTGSYEQYF	TGTGCCAGCAGCTTACCCGGGACAGGGTCCTACGAGCAGTACTTC
TRBV10-1	.	.	13	TRBJ2-1	CASSEASYNEQFF	TGCGCCAGCAGTGAGGCCTCCTACAATGAGCAGTTCTTC
TRBV2	few	.	12	TRBJ1-3	CASSLNENTIYF	TGTGCCAGCAGTTTGAATGAAAACACCATATATTTT
TRBV25-1	.	TRBD1	14	TRBJ1-2	CASSVTGRGYGYTF	TGTGCCAGCAGTGTGACAGGGAGGGGATATGGCTACACCTTC
TRBV6-1	.	TRBD1	17	TRBJ2-7	CASSGKRSGTGKYEQYF	TGTGCCAGCAGTGGGAAAAGATCCGGGACAGGGAAATACGAGCAGTACTTC
TRBV24-1	.	.	13	TRBJ1-1	CATSAGEGTEAFF	TGTGCCACCAGTGCCGGGGAAGGGACTGAAGCTTTCTTT
TRBV6-5	.	TRBD1	13	TRBJ1-1	CASSSRQGGKAFF	TGTGCCAGCAGTTCCCGACAGGGTGGGAAAGCTTTCTTT
TRBV3-1/TRBV3-2	.	TRBD1	16	TRBJ1-2	CASSQGIPGGGYGYTF	TGTGCCAGCAGCCAAGGTATCCCAGGGGGAGGGTATGGCTACACCTTC
TRBV30	.	.	15	TRBJ1-3	CAWSVRRLSGNTIYF	TGTGCCTGGAGTGTTCGTCGCCTCTCTGGAAACACCATATATTTT
TRBV7-9	.	.	16	TRBJ2-5	CASSVGGTAEGETQYF	TGTGCCAGCAGCGTAGGGGGGACAGCCGAGGGAGAGACCCAGTACTTC
TRBV18	.	TRBD2	14	TRBJ2-7	CASSPGLGTDEQYF	TGTGCCAGCTCACCAGGACTAGGTACCGACGAGCAGTACTTC
TRBV5-4	.	TRBD1	15	TRBJ1-1	CASSSPGTANTEAFF	TGTGCCAGCAGTTCGCCCGGGACAGCGAACACTGAAGCTTTCTTT
TRBV27	few	.	14	TRBJ2-7	CASSLSGLTYEQYF	TGTGCCAGCAGTTTATCAGGTCTAACCTACGAGCAGTACTTC
TRBV5-4	once	.	15	TRBJ1-1	CASSFKLQMNTEAFF	TGTGCCAGCAGCTTCAAACTACAAATGAACACTGAAGCTTTCTTT
TRBV5-1	.	TRBD2	14	TRBJ2-3	CASSFSGNTDTQYF	TGCGCCAGCAGCTTTAGCGGGAACACAGATACGCAGTATTTT
TRBV6-5	.	.	15	TRBJ2-1	CASSPPGGAYNEQFF	TGTGCCAGCAGTCCCCCAGGAGGGGCCTACAATGAGCAGTTCTTC
TRBV6-5	.	TRBD2	15	TRBJ2-7	CASSYSSSGTYEQYF	TGTGCCAGCAGTTACTCGTCTAGCGGAACCTACGAGCAGTACTTC
TRBV2	.	.	14	TRBJ1-2	CASSARGQIGGYTF	TGTGCCAGCAGTGCCAGGGGCCAGATAGGGGGCTACACCTTC
TRBV11-2	.	.	11	TRBJ2-7	CASSLAYEQYF	TGTGCCAGCAGCTTAGCCTACGAGCAGTACTTC